The sequence of this T cell receptor (beta chain) was determined in a study of OX40 agonist ivuxolimab in advanced cancers. Study information: With a range of roughly 23 to 85, age averaged approximately 60 years, and about 82% were male.

Peripheral blood came from all dose cohorts at three timepoints. This clone was counted only a few times. Its antigen is unknown. Between the trimmed V and J ends, which lost 4 bases and 7 bases, there was a span of 17 bases. The CDR3 consists of 15 residues. The germline V gene has CDR1 MNHEY and CDR2 SMNVEV (reference sequence). Sequenced by immunoSEQ multiplex PCR; TCRdb stores in-frame clones only, minus some. This table holds some 120,000 clones, around 92% found once. General study findings and limits: Still undetermined is the antigen specificity of the expanded peripheral T cells. Among T cells, CD8+ cells averaged more expanded clones than CD4+ cells.

The genes are TRBV27 and TRBJ1-5; TRBD1 is a possible D gene (5 bases). The source of this sequence is an adult with an advanced solid tumor such as melanoma, head and neck, liver or kidney cancer. Sequenced here: CD4+ or CD8+ T cells sorted from blood, sampled in a trial of the OX40 agonist ivuxolimab. The CDR3 here is CASSYGVLGDQPQHF. CDR3 bases: TGTGCCAGCAGTTACGGGGTCCTGGGGGACCAGCCCCAGCATTTT.